This T cell receptor (beta chain) was sequenced in a study of blood T cell repertoires in COVID-19. The repertoire was sequenced with immunoSEQ multiplex PCR; TCRdb's copy has only in-frame clones and lacks some. The table has approximately 88,000 clones, 80% to 95% seen once; the top ten hold 3% to 4.5%. The CDR3 has 16 residues. V was cut by 0 bases and J by 0 bases, with 10 bases left in between. Germline V lookup: CDR1 SGHRS, CDR2 YFSETQ. The sequence was obtained from a woman aged 45-59 years in a cohort sampled during active COVID-19. The chain uses TRBV5-1 and TRBJ1-3, with D unclear. Material for sequencing was peripheral blood. The CDR3 loop is CASSLATRVSGNTIYF. Here the CDR3 DNA reads TGCGCCAGCAGCTTGGCCACGCGGGTCTCTGGAAACACCATATATTTT.